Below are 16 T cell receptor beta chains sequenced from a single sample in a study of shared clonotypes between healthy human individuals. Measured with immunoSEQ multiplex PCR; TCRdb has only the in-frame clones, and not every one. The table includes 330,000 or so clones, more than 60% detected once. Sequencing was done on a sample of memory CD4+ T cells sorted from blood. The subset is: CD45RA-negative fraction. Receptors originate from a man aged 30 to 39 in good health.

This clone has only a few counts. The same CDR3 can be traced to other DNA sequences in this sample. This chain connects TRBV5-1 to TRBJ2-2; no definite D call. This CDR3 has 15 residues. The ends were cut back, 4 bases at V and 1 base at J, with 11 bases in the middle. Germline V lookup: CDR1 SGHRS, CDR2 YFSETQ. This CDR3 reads CASSPVWRNTGELFF. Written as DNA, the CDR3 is TGCGCCAGCAGCCCGGTTTGGCGGAACACCGGGGAGCTGTTTTTT.

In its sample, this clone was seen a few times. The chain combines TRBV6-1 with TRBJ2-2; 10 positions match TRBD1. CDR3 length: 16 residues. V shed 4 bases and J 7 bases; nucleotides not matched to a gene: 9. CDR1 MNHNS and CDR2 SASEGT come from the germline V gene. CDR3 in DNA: TGTGCCAGCAGTGCCCTTTCGGGACAGGGGTACGGGGAGCTGTTTTTT. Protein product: CASSALSGQGYGELFF.

The CDR3 DNA is TGTGCCAGCAGCTTAGCAACGAGGGGTCGGGCAGATACGCAGTATTTT. Its translation: CASSLATRGRADTQYF. The rearrangement uses TRBV7-8 and TRBJ2-3; perhaps D is TRBD1 or TRBD2 (5 bases each). Germline loops: CDR1 SGHVS, CDR2 FQNEAQ. Trimming cost V 0 bases and J 4 bases, with 14 bases left between them. CDR3 length: 16 residues.

In DNA, the CDR3 is TGTGCCAGCAGTTTTTTCGGGTACGAGCAGTACTTC. Its translation is CASSFFGYEQYF. V is TRBV28 and J is TRBJ2-7; D not certain. V lost 3 bases and J lost 4, with 7 bases in between. The germline V gene has CDR1 MDHEN and CDR2 SYDVKM. The CDR3 has 12 amino acids.

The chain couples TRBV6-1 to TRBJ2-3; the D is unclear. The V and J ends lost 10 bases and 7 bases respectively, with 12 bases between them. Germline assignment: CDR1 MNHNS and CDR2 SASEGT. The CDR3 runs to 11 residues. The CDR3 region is CATTQTYTQYF. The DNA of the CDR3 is TGTGCCACCACCCAGACGTATACGCAGTATTTT.

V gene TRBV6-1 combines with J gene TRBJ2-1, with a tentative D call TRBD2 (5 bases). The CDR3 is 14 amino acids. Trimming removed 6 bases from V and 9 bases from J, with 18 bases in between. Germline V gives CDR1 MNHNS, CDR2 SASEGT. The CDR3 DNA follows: TGTGCCAGCAGGCGGACTCATACGAGCGGTGAGCAGTTCTTC. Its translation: CASRRTHTSGEQFF.

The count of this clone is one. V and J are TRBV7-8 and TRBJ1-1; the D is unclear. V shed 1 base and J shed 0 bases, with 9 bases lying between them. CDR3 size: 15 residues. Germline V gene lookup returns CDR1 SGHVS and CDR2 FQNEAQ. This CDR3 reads CASSLVLRMNTEAFF. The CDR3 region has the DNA TGTGCCAGCAGCTTAGTGCTCAGGATGAACACTGAAGCTTTCTTT.

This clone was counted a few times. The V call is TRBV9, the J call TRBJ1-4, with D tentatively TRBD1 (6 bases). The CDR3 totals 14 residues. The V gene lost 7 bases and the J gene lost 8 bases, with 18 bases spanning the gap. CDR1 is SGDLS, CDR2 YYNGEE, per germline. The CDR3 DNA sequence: TGTGCCAGCGGATCTGGGGGGCAGGGAGAAAAACTGTTTTTT. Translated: CASGSGGQGEKLFF.

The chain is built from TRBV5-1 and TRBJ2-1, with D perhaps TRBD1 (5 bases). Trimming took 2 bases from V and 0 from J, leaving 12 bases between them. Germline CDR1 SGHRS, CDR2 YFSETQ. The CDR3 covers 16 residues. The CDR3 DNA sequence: TGCGCCAGCAGCTTAACAGGAGCTAGCTCCTACAATGAGCAGTTCTTC. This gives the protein CASSLTGASSYNEQFF.

CDR3 sequence: CASSEGQGLYNEQFF. The CDR3 coding sequence is TGCGCCAGCAGTGAAGGGCAGGGGTTATACAATGAGCAGTTCTTC. The J gene is TRBJ2-1, the V gene TRBV10-2; D is possibly TRBD1 (6 bases). The CDR3 is made up of 15 amino acids. CDR1 is WSHSY and CDR2 is SAAADI in the germline V gene. V lost 3 bases to trimming and J lost 4 bases, with 13 bases between them.

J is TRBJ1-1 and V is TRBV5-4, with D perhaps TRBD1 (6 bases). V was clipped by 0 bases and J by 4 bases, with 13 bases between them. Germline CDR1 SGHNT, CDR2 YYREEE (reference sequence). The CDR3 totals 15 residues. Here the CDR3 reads CASSLEPDSSTEAFF. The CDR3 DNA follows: TGTGCCAGCAGCTTGGAACCGGACAGCTCCACTGAAGCTTTCTTT.

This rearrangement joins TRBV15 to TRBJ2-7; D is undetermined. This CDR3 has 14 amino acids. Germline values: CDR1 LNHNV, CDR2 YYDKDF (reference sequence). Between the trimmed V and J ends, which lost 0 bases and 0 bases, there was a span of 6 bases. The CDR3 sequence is CATSRDRLSYEQYF. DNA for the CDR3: TGTGCCACCAGCAGAGATAGGCTCTCCTACGAGCAGTACTTC.

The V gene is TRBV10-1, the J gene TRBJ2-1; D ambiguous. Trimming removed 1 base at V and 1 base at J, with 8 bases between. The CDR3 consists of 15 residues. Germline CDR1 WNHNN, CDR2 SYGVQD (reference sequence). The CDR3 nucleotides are TGCGCCAGCAGTGAGTTCCTAGGTTCCTACAATGAGCAGTTCTTC. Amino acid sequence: CASSEFLGSYNEQFF.

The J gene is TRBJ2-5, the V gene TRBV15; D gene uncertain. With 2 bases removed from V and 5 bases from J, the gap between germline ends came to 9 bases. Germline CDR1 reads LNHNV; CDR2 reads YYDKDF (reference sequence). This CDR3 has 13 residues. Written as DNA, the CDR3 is TGTGCCACCAGCAGAACAATAGCTGAGACCCAGTACTTC. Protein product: CATSRTIAETQYF. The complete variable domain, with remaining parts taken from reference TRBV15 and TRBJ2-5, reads DAMVIQNPRYQVTQFGKPVTLSCSQTLNHNVMYWYQQKSSQAPKLLFHYYDKDFNNEADTPDNFQSRRPNTSFCFLDIRSPGLGDTAMYLCATSRTIAETQYFGPGTRLLVL.

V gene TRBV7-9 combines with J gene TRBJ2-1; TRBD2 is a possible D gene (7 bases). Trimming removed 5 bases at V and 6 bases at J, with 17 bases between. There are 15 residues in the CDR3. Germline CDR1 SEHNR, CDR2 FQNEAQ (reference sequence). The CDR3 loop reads CASSLRGGLGNEQFF. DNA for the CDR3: TGTGCCAGCAGCCTGAGGGGGGGCTTGGGCAATGAGCAGTTCTTC.

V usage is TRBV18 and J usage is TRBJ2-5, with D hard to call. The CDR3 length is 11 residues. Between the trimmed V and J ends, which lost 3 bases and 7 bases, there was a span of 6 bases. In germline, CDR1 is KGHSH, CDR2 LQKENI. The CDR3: CASSPEGTQYF. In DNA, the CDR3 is TGTGCCAGCTCACCCGAAGGGACCCAGTACTTC.